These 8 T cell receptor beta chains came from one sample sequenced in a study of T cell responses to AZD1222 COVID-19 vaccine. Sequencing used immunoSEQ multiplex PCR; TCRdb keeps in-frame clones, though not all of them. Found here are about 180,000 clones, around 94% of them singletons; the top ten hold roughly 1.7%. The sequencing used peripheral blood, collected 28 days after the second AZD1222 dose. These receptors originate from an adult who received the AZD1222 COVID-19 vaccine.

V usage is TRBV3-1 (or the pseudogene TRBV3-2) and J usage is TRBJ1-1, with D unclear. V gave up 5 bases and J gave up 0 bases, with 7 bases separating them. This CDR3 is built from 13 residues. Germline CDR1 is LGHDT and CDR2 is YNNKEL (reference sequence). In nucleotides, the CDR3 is TGTGCCAGCAGCGCCGTAATGAACACTGAAGCTTTCTTT. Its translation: CASSAVMNTEAFF.

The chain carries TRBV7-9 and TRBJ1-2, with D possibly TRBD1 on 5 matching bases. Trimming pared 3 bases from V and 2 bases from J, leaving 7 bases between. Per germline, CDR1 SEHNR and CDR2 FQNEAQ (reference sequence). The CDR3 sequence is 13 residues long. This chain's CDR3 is CASSLGENYGYTF. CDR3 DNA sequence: TGTGCCAGCAGCTTGGGGGAGAACTATGGCTACACCTTC.

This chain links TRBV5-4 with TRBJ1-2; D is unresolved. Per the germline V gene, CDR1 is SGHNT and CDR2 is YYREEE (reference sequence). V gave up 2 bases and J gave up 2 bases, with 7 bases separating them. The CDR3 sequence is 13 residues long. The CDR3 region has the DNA TGTGCCAGCAGCTTCATAGGGAACTATGGCTACACCTTC. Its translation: CASSFIGNYGYTF.

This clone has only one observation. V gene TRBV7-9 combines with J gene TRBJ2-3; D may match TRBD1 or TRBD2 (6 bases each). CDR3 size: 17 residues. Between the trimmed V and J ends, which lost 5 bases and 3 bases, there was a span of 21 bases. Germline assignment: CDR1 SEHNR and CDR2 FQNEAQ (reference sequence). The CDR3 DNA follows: TGTGCCAGCAGCCCGGGGGCAGCCGGAAAGAGGACAGATACGCAGTATTTT. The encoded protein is CASSPGAAGKRTDTQYF. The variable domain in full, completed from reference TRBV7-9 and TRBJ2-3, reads DTGVSQNPRHKITKRGQNVTFRCDPISEHNRLYWYRQTLGQGPEFLTYFQNEAQLEKSRLLSDRFSAERPKGSFSTLEIQRTEQGDSAMYLCASSPGAAGKRTDTQYFGPGTRLTVL.

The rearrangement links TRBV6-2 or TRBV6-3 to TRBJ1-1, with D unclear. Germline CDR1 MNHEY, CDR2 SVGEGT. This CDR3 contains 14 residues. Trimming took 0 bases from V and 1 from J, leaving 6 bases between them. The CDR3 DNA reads TGTGCCAGCAGTTACTCATGGGGGAACACTGAAGCTTTCTTT. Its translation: CASSYSWGNTEAFF.

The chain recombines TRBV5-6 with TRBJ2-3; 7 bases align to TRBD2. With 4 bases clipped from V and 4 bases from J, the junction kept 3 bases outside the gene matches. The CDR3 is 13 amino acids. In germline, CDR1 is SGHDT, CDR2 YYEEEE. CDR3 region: CASSASGSDTQYF. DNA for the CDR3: TGTGCCAGCAGCGCTAGCGGTTCAGATACGCAGTATTTT.

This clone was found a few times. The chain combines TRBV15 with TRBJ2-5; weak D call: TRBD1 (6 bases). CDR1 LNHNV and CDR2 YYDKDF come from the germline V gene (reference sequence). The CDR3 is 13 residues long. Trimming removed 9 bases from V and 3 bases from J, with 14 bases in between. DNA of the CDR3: TGTGCCACACAGGGAAGGAGAGAAGAGACCCAGTACTTC. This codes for CATQGRREETQYF.

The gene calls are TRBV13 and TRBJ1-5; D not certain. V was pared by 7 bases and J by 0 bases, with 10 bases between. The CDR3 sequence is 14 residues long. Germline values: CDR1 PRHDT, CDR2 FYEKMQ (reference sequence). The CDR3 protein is CASTVGFSNQPQHF. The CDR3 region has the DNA TGTGCCAGCACCGTAGGATTTAGCAATCAGCCCCAGCATTTT.